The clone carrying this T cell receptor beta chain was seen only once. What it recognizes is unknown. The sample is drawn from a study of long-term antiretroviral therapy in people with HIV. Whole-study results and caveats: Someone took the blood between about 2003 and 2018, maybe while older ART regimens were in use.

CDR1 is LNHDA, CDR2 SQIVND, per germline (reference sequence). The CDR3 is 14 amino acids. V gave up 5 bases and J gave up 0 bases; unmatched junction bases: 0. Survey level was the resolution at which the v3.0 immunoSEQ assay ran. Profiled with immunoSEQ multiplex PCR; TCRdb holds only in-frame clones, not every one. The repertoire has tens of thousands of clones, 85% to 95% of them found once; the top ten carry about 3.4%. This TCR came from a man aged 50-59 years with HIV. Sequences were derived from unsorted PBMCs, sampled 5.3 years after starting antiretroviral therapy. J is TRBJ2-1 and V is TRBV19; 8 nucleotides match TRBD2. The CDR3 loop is CASSRGGSYNEQFF. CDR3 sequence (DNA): TGTGCCAGTAGTCGGGGGGGCTCCTACAATGAGCAGTTCTTC.